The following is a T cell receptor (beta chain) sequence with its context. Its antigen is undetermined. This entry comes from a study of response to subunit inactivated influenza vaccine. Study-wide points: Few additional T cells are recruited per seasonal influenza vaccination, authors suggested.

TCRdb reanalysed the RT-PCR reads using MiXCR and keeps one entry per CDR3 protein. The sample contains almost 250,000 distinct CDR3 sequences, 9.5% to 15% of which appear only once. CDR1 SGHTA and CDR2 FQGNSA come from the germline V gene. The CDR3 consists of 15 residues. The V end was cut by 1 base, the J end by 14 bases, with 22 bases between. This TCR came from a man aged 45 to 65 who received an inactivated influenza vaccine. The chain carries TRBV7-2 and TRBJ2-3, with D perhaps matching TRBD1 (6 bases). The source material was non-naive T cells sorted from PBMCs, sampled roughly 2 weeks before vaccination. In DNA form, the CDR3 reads TGTGCCAGCAGCTTAGAGTTTCATCGGGCAGGGGTAGGGTATTTT. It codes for CASSLEFHRAGVGYF.